A selection of T cell receptor beta chains follows, all from one sample in a study of T cell responses to AZD1222 COVID-19 vaccine. TCRdb's table, derived via immunoSEQ multiplex PCR, lists solely in-frame clones and lacks some. The sample includes 100,000 to 150,000 clones, roughly 87% of them seen just once. The specimen was peripheral blood, collected on day 0 of AZD1222 vaccination. The receptor set was obtained from an adult in good health. Each CDR3 is given with its conserved first and last residue. D genes are given only for firm matches. A clone size is listed for some rows: how often the clone was seen (once, few, many), or a class if it is expanded.

cdr3_nt	cdr3_aa	clone_size	v_call	d_call	j_call
TGTGCCATCAGTGGGGTGACACTCTACGAGCAGTACTTC	CAISGVTLYEQYF	-	TRBV10-3	-	TRBJ2-7
TGTGCCAGCAGCTTAGTCGGGAGGATTAGCACAGATACGCAGTATTTT	CASSLVGRISTDTQYF	few	TRBV7-6	TRBD2	TRBJ2-3
TGTGCCAGCAGCTTAGCGGGGGGAGGCGCCTACGAGCAGTACTTC	CASSLAGGGAYEQYF	-	TRBV7-2	-	TRBJ2-7
TGTGCCAGCAGTTTATACATCGCCGGGGAAACATATGGCTACACCTTC	CASSLYIAGETYGYTF	-	TRBV28	-	TRBJ1-2
TGTGCCAGCAGCTTCCGGATGCCGCTCTCTGGAAACACCATATATTTT	CASSFRMPLSGNTIYF	-	TRBV5-8	-	TRBJ1-3
TGTGCCTGGAGTTCCGGGACAGGGGTCCACGAGCAGTACTTC	CAWSSGTGVHEQYF	-	TRBV30	TRBD1	TRBJ2-7
TGTGCCAGTAGTATAGATTTTCAAGAGCAGTACTTC	CASSIDFQEQYF	once	TRBV19	-	TRBJ2-7
TGTGCCAGCAGTTTAAAGGCAGGGCCCGTCGAGCAGTACTTC	CASSLKAGPVEQYF	-	TRBV28	-	TRBJ2-7
TGTGCCAGCAGAGAACGATACGAGCAGTACTTC	CASRERYEQYF	-	TRBV6-6	-	TRBJ2-7
TGTGCCAGCAGCCCCATGGCCCCGGGACAGGGGAGTACCGGGGAGCTGTTTTTT	CASSPMAPGQGSTGELFF	many	TRBV5-4	TRBD1	TRBJ2-2
TGTGCCAGTAGTTGGGGGTCGACATTCTATGGCTACACCTTC	CASSWGSTFYGYTF	-	TRBV19	-	TRBJ1-2
TGTGCCAGCAGCTTGTCGTTGTGGAACACTGAAGCTTTCTTT	CASSLSLWNTEAFF	once	TRBV5-6	-	TRBJ1-1
TGCGCCAGCAGCCAAGAACAGCGGGGGAGAGAGACCCAGTACTTC	CASSQEQRGRETQYF	-	TRBV4-1	TRBD2	TRBJ2-5
TGTGCCAGCAGTTACCAACCGGCCAATCAGCCCCAGCATTTT	CASSYQPANQPQHF	-	TRBV6-6	-	TRBJ1-5
TGTGCCAGCAGCCCAGCAGGGGGCCGCCTGGGAACCATATATTTT	CASSPAGGRLGTIYF	-	TRBV5-6	TRBD1	TRBJ1-3
TGTGCCAGCAGCCGGGACGGCGGCGGGACCCAGTACTTC	CASSRDGGGTQYF	-	TRBV7-2	-	TRBJ2-5
TGTGCCAGCAGCCTAAGCTCCTATAATTCACCCCTCCACTTT	CASSLSSYNSPLHF	-	TRBV25-1	-	TRBJ1-6
TGCGCCAGCACCCGGACTAGCGGGTCCTACGAGCAGTACTTC	CASTRTSGSYEQYF	-	TRBV10-2	TRBD2	TRBJ2-7
TGTGCCAGCAGCTACAGAGGCTACACCTTC	CASSYRGYTF	-	TRBV12-3/TRBV12-4	-	TRBJ1-2
TGCGCCAGCAGCTCGGGGACAGGGGATTTAGCCAAAAACATTCAGTACTTC	CASSSGTGDLAKNIQYF	-	TRBV5-1	TRBD1	TRBJ2-4
TGTGCCAGCAGTGAAGCAGGCGGTTCTAACTATGGCTACACCTTC	CASSEAGGSNYGYTF	-	TRBV6-1	-	TRBJ1-2
TGTGCCAGCAGTTACGTCAATAGGAATCAGCCCCAGCATTTT	CASSYVNRNQPQHF	once	TRBV6-2/TRBV6-3	-	TRBJ1-5
TGTGCCAGCAGTTTATCTTACGGTTCTGGCTACACCTTC	CASSLSYGSGYTF	-	TRBV28	-	TRBJ1-2
TGTGCCAGCAGTTCAGGGCTACTTCATACAGATACGCAGTATTTT	CASSSGLLHTDTQYF	-	TRBV6-2/TRBV6-3	-	TRBJ2-3
TGTGCCAGCCCTTACGGGGAGCTGTTTTTT	CASPYGELFF	-	TRBV12-3/TRBV12-4	-	TRBJ2-2
TGTGCCAGTAGTACCACAGGGGTCTACGAGCAGTACTTC	CASSTTGVYEQYF	-	TRBV19	TRBD1	TRBJ2-7
TGTGCCAGCAGGTGGGGGAACTACGAGCAGTACTTC	CASRWGNYEQYF	-	TRBV28	-	TRBJ2-7
TGTGCCAGTAGTATGCGGGGGGACGAGACCCAGTACTTC	CASSMRGDETQYF	-	TRBV19	TRBD2	TRBJ2-5
TGCGCCAGCAGTCAGGGACTAGCGGGGCGGGGGGACATTCAGTACTTC	CASSQGLAGRGDIQYF	-	TRBV5-1	TRBD2	TRBJ2-4
TGTGCCAGCAGCTTGAGGGGTTCCAATGAGCAGTTCTTC	CASSLRGSNEQFF	-	TRBV11-2	-	TRBJ2-1
TGTGCCAGCAGACTCCGGGACGGTCCCTCCTACGAGCAGTACTTC	CASRLRDGPSYEQYF	-	TRBV7-3	-	TRBJ2-7
TGTGCCAGCAGTCCCCAGGGACCAACTTCCTACGAGCAGTACTTC	CASSPQGPTSYEQYF	-	TRBV7-2	-	TRBJ2-7